The 9 T cell receptor beta chains below come from one sample, sequenced in a study of CD8 T cells in ankylosing spondylitis. TCRdb recomputed calls from the 5' RACE reads with MiXCR, one row per CDR3 protein. The repertoire holds fewer than 35,000 distinct CDR3 sequences, with 13% to 15% as singletons. The sequenced material came from blood. These receptor sequences come from a male donor with ankylosing spondylitis or in good health (not recorded which).

This clonotype was seen only a few times. DNA for the CDR3: TGTGCCAGCAGCGCCACAGGGGGTTTAGAGACCCAGTACTTC. It is translated as CASSATGGLETQYF. The chain uses TRBV9 and TRBJ2-5, with TRBD1 matching 8 bases. CDR3 length equals 14 residues. CDR1 is SGDLS, CDR2 YYNGEE, per germline. J gave up 4 bases and V 3 bases, and 5 bases lay outside the gene matches. The variable domain in full, with the rest retrieved from reference TRBV9 and TRBJ2-5, is DSGVTQTPKHLITATGQRVTLRCSPRSGDLSVYWYQQSLDQGLQFLIQYYNGEERAKGNILERFSAQQFPDLHSELNLSSLELGDSALYFCASSATGGLETQYFGPGTRLLVL.

This clonotype was recorded a few times. This chain uses TRBV12-3 or TRBV12-4 with TRBJ2-3; D is unresolved. The CDR3 runs 14 residues. The V end was cut by 6 bases, the J end by 4 bases, with 14 bases between. The CDR3 reads CASSSTAVPDTQYF. CDR3 DNA sequence: TGTGCCAGCAGCTCTACGGCGGTACCAGATACGCAGTATTTT.

In this sample, this clonotype turned up a few times. The chain carries TRBV29-1 and TRBJ2-3; 10 bases match TRBD2. The germline gives CDR1 SQVTM, CDR2 ANQGSEA. CDR3 length: 14 residues. V dropped 5 bases and J dropped 4; count of bases not matched to a gene: 6. CDR3 sequence: CSVLKAGGPDTQYF. DNA of the CDR3: TGCAGCGTTCTAAAAGCGGGAGGGCCAGATACGCAGTATTTT.

This clonotype came up a few times. The genes are TRBV20-1 and TRBJ2-1; 16 nucleotides align to TRBD2. This CDR3 is built from 18 residues. Germline loops: CDR1 DFQATT, CDR2 SNEGSKA (reference sequence). Trimming at V came to 3 bases and at J to 6 bases, leaving 11 bases not matched to a gene. The DNA for the CDR3 is TGCAGTGCTAGGGGACTAGCGGGAGGGCCGGGCAAGGGCAATGAGCAGTTCTTC. This encodes CSARGLAGGPGKGNEQFF.

This clonotype was seen a few times. J is TRBJ2-2 and V is TRBV3-1; D is ambiguous. Trimming cost V 0 bases and J 4 bases, with 6 bases left between them. Germline-derived CDR1 and CDR2 are LGHDT and YNNKEL (reference sequence). CDR3 length: 14 residues. The CDR3 protein is CASSQEVSTGELFF. In DNA form, the CDR3 reads TGTGCCAGCAGCCAAGAGGTTTCCACCGGGGAGCTGTTTTTT.

CDR3 amino acids: CASSYSAGALRSEKLFF. The CDR3 region has the DNA TGTGCCAGCAGTTACTCGGCAGGGGCCCTGAGGAGTGAAAAACTGTTTTTT. The V and J genes are TRBV6-6 and TRBJ1-4, with D possibly matching TRBD1 (6 bases). CDR1 and CDR2 from the germline V gene are MNHNY and SVGAGI (reference sequence). The V and J ends lost 0 bases and 7 bases respectively, with 18 bases between them. This CDR3 has 17 residues.

The J gene is TRBJ2-7, the V gene TRBV5-1; possibly TRBD2 for D (7 bases). There are 12 residues in the CDR3. Germline CDR1 reads SGHRS; CDR2 reads YFSETQ. V dropped 10 bases and J dropped 0 bases, with 11 bases sitting between them. The CDR3: CAGGADSYEQYV. DNA for the CDR3: TGCGCCGGGGGGGCAGACTCCTACGAGCAGTACGTC.

This clonotype has a handful of counts. The V and J genes are TRBV12-3 or TRBV12-4 and TRBJ2-7; no definite D call. CDR3 length equals 12 residues. Deletions cut 5 bases from V and 1 base from J, with 6 bases between. The CDR3 bases are TGTGCCAGCAGTCCCCGTTCCTACGAGCAGTACTTC. Translation: CASSPRSYEQYF.

This clonotype was detected only a few times. This chain joins TRBV20-1 and TRBJ2-3; D is unclear. V gave up 1 base and J gave up 1 base, with 9 bases separating them. This CDR3 region has 14 residues. The germline CDR1 and CDR2 sequences are DFQATT and SNEGSKA (reference sequence). CDR3 nucleotide sequence: TGCAGTGCTAGAGTCGGGCCTCGCACAGATACGCAGTATTTT. Translated, it gives CSARVGPRTDTQYF.